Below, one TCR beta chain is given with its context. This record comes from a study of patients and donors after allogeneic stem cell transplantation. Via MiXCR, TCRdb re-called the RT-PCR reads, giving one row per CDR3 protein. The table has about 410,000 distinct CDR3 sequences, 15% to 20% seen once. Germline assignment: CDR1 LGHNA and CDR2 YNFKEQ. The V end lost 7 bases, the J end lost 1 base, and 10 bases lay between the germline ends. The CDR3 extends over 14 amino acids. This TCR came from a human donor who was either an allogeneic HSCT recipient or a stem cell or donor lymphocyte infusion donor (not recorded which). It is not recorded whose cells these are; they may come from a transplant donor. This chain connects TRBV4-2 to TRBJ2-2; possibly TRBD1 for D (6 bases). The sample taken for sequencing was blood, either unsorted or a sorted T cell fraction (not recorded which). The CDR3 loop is CASTKTGNTGELFF. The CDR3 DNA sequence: TGTGCCAGCACCAAGACAGGGAACACCGGGGAGCTGTTTTTT.